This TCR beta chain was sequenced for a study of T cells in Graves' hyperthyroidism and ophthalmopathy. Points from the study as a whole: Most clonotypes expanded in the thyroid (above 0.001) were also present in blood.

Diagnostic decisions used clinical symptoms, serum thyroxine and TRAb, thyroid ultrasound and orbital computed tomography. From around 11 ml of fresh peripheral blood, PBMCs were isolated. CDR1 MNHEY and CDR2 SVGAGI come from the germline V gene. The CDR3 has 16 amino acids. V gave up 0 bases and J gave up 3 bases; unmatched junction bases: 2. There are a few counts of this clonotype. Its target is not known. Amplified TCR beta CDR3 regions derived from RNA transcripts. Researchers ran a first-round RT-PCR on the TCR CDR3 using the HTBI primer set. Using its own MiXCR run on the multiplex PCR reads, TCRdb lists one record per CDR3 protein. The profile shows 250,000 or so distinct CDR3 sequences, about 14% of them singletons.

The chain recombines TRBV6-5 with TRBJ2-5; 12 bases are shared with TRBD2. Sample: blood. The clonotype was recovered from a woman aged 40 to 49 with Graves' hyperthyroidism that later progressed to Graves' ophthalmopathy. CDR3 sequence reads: CASSYSGLAGKETQYF. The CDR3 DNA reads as TGTGCCAGCAGTTACTCCGGACTAGCGGGAAAAGAGACCCAGTACTTC.